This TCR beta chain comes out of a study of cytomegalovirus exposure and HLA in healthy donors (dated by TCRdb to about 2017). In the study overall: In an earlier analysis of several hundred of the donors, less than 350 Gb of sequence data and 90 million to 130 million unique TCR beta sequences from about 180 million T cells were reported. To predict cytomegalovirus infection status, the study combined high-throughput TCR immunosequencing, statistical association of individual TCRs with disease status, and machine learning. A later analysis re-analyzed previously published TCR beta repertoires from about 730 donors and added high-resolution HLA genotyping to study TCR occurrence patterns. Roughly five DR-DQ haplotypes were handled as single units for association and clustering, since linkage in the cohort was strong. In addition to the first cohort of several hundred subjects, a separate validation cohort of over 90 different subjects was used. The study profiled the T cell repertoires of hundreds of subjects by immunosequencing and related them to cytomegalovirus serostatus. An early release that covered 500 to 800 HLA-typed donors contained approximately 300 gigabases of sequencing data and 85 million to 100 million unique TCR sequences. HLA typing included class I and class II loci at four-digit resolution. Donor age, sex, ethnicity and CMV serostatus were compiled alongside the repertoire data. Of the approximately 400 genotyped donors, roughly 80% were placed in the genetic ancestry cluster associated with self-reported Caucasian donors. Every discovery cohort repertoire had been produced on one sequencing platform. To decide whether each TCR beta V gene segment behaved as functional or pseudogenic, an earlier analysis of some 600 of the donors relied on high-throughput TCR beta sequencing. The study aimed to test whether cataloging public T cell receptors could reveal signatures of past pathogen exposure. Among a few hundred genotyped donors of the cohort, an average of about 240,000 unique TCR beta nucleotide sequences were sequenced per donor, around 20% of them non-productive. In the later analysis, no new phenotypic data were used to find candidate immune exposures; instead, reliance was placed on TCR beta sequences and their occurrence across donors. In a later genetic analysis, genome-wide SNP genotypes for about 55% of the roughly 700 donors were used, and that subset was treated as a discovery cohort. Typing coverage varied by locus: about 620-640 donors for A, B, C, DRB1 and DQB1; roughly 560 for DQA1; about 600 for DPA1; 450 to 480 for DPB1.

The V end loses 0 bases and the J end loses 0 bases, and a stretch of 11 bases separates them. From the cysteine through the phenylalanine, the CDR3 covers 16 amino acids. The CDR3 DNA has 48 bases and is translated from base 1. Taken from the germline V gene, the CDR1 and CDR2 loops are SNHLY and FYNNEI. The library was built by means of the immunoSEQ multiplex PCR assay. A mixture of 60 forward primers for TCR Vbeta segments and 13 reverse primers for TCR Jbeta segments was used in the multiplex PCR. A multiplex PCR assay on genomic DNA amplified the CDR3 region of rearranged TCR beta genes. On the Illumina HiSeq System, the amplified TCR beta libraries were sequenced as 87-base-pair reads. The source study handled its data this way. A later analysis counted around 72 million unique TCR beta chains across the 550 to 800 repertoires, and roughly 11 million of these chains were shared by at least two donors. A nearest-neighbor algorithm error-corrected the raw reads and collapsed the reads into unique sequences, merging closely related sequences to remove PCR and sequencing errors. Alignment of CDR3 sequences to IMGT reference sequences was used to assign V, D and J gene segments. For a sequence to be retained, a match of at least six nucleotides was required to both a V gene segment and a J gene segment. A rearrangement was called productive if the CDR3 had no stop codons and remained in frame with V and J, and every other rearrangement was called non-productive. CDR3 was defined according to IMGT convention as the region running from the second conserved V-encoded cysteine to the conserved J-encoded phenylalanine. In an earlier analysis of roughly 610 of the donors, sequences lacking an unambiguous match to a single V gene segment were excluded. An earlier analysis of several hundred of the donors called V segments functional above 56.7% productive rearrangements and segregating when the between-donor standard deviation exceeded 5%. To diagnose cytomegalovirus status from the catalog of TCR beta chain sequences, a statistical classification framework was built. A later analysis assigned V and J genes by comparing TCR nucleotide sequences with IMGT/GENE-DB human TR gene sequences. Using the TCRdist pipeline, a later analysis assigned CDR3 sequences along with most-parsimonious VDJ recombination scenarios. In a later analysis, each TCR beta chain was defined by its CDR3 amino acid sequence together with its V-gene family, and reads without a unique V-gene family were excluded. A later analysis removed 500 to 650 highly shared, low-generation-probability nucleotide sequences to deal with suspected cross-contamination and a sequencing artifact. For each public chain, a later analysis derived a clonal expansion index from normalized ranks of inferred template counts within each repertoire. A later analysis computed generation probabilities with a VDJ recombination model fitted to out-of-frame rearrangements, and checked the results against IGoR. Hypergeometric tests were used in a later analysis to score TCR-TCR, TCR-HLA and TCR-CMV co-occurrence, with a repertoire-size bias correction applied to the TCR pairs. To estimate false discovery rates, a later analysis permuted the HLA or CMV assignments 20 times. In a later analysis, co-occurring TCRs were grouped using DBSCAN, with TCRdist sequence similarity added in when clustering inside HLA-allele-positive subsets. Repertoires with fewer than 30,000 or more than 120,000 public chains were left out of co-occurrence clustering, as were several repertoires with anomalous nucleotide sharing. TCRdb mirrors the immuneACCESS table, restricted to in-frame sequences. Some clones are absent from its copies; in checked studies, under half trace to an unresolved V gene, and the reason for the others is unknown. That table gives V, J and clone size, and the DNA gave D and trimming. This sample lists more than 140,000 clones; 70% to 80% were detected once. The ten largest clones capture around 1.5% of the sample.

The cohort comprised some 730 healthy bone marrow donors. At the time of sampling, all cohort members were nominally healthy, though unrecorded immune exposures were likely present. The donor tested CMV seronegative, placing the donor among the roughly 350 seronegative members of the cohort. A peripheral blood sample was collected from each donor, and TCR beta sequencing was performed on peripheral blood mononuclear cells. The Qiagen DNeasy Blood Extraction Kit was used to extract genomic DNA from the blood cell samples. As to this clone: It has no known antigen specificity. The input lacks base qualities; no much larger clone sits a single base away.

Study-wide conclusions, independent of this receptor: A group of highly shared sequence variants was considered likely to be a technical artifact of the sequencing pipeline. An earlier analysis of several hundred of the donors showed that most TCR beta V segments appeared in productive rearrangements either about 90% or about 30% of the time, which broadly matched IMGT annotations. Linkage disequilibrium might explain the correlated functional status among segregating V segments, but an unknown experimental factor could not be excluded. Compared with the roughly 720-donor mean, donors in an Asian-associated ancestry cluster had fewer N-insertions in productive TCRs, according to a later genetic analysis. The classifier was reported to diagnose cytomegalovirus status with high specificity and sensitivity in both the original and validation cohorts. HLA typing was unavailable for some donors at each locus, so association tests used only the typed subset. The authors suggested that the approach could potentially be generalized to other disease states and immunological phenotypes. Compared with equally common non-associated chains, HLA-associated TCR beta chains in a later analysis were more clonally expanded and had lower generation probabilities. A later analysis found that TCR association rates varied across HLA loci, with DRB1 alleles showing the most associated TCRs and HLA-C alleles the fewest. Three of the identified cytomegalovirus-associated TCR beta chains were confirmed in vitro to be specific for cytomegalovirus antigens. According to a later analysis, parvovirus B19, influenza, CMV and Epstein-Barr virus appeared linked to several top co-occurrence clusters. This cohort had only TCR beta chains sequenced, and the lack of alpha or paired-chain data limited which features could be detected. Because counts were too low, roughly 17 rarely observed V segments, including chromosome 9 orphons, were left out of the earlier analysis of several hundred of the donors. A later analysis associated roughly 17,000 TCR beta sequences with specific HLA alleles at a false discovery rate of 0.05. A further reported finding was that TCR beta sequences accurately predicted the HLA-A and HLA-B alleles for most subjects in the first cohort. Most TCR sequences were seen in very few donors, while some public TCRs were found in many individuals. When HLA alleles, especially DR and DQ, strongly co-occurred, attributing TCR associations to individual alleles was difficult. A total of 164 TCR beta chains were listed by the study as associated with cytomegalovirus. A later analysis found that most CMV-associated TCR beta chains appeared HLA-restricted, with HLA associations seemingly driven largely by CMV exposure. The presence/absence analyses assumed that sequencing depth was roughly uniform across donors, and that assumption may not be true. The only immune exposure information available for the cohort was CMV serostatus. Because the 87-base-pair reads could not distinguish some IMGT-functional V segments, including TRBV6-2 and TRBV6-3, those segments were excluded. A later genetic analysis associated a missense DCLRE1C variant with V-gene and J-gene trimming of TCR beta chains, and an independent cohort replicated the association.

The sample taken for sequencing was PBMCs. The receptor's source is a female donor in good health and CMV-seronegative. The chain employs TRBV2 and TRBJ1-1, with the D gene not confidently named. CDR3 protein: CASSEARTGLNTEAFF. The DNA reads TGTGCCAGCAGTGAAGCGCGAACGGGATTGAACACTGAAGCTTTCTTT.